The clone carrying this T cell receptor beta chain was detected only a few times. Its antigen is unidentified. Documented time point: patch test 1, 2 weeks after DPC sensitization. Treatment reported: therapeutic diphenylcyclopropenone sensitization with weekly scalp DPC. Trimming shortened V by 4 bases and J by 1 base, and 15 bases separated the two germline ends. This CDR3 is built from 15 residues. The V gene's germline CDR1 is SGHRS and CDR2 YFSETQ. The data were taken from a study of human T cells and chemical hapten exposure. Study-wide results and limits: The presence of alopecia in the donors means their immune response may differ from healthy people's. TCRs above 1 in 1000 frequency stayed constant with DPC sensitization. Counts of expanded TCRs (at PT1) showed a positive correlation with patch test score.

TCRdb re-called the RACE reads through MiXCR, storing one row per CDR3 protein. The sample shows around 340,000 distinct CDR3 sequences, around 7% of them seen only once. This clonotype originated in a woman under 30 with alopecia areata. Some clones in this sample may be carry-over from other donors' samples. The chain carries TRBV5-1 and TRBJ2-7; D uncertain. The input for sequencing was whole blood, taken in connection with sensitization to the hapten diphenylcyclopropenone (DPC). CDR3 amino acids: CASSDKPGQSYEQYF. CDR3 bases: TGCGCCAGCAGCGACAAACCGGGCCAATCCTACGAGCAGTACTTC.